This T cell receptor beta chain is drawn from a study of T-cell memory formation after mild COVID-19. The J segment lost 5 bases and the V segment lost 0 bases, leaving 0 bases of the junction unmatched. CDR1 is SGDLS, CDR2 YYNGEE, per germline. This CDR3 has 13 residues. Each CDR3 protein is one row after TCRdb ran MiXCR on the 5' RACE reads. The repertoire consists of more than 250,000 distinct CDR3 sequences, with roughly 15% occurring once and the leading ten covering approximately 23%. This clonotype was counted many times. The receptor was isolated from a man aged 18 to 29 who had mild COVID-19 (a few samples of this study predate the infection). Cell type and time point are not known. Sequencing used PBMCs or a T cell subset sorted from them (not recorded which). The rearrangement links TRBV9 to TRBJ2-3; 7 bases fit TRBD2. The CDR3 DNA reads as TGTGCCAGCAGCGTAGTAGCGGGAGATACGCAGTATTTT. Amino acids: CASSVVAGDTQYF.